This is a list of T cell receptor beta chains from one sample in a study of long-term antiretroviral therapy in people with HIV. Profiling relied on immunoSEQ multiplex PCR, and the TCRdb table lists in-frame clones only, not all of them. Of about 21,000 clones detected, around 80% appear once; the ten largest clones hold about 5.6%. The material was unsorted PBMCs, obtained 0.2 years after starting antiretroviral therapy. The source is a woman aged 30 to 39 with HIV. Each CDR3 is given with its conserved first and last residue. D genes are given only for firm matches. Only part of the rows carry a size: once, few, many, or a class if the clone is expanded.

>TRBJ1-2|TRBV7-9|NA|NA
TGTGCCAGCCAGCGGGGGGAAGCTAACTATGGCTACACCTTC
CASQRGEANYGYTF
>TRBJ1-4|TRBV5-1|NA|NA
TGCGCCAGCAGCTTGGACGGCAGGCAAGGTGAAAAACTGTTTTTT
CASSLDGRQGEKLFF
>TRBJ2-3|TRBV4-1|NA|NA
TGCGCCAGCAGCCCTTGGCCTAAGGCAGATACGCAGTATTTT
CASSPWPKADTQYF
>TRBJ2-5|TRBV5-1|NA|NA
TGCGCCAGCAGCTTGTCCGGGACTCAAGAGACCCAGTACTTC
CASSLSGTQETQYF
>TRBJ1-5|TRBV7-6|NA|NA
TGTGCCAGCAGCTTAAGCGGTTGGGGGGGTCAGCCCCAGCATTTT
CASSLSGWGGQPQHF
>TRBJ2-2|TRBV2|NA|TRBD1
TGTGCCAGCAGTGATCAGGGGGCGAACACCGGGGAGCTGTTTTTT
CASSDQGANTGELFF
>TRBJ1-4|TRBV5-1|NA|NA
TGCGCCAGCAGCTTTCCCGGACAGAATGAAAAACTGTTTTTT
CASSFPGQNEKLFF
>TRBJ1-1|TRBV6-1|once|NA
TGTGCCAGCAGTGAGCTGGAACAGAGCCTGATGAACACTGAAGCTTTCTTT
CASSELEQSLMNTEAFF
>TRBJ2-3|TRBV6-6|NA|TRBD1
TGTGCCAGCAGTTACGGGACAGGGGCCGCAGATACGCAGTATTTT
CASSYGTGAADTQYF
>TRBJ2-2|TRBV6-6|NA|NA
TGTGCCACGCTACAGGAGAACACCGGGGAGCTGTTTTTT
CATLQENTGELFF
>TRBJ2-5|TRBV6-1|NA|TRBD2
TGTGCCAGCAGTGCAAGTTTTTGGGCTAGCGGGGGGTCCGGGACCCAGTACTTC
CASSASFWASGGSGTQYF
>TRBJ2-3|TRBV7-3|few|NA
TGTGCCAGCAGCGGATCTAGCACAGATACGCAGTATTTT
CASSGSSTDTQYF
>TRBJ1-6|TRBV9|NA|NA
TGTGCCAGCAGCGTAGATGGGGACACTTATTCACCCCTCCACTTT
CASSVDGDTYSPLHF
>TRBJ1-5|TRBV7-7|NA|TRBD1
TGTGCCAGCAGCTTAGGGGTGGGACAGGGGGCAGGAAGCAATCAGCCCCAGCATTTT
CASSLGVGQGAGSNQPQHF
>TRBJ2-7|TRBV11-2|NA|NA
TGTGCCAGCAGCTCAGGGGCCCCGATCTACGAGCAGTACTTC
CASSSGAPIYEQYF
>TRBJ2-5|TRBV6-6|NA|NA
TGTGCCAGCAGTTGGGAAGTGGGTTGGGAGACCCAGTACTTC
CASSWEVGWETQYF
>TRBJ2-3|TRBV7-3|few|NA
TGTGCCAGCAGCCCCGTTAACCCAGGGCCAGATACGCAGTATTTT
CASSPVNPGPDTQYF
>TRBJ1-1|TRBV18|NA|NA
TGTGCCAGCTCACCAGGACAGATTAAAAACACTGAAGCTTTCTTT
CASSPGQIKNTEAFF
>TRBJ2-3|TRBV2|NA|TRBD2
TGTGCCAGCAGTAGAGCGGGGGGGCCTCAAGATACGCAGTATTTT
CASSRAGGPQDTQYF
>TRBJ1-1|TRBV9|NA|NA
TGTGCCAGCAGCGTTAGCCGCAGTATGAACACTGAAGCTTTCTTT
CASSVSRSMNTEAFF
>TRBJ1-6|TRBV5-1|few|TRBD1
TGCGCCAGCAGCCCGCAGGGGGGAAATTCACCCCTCCACTTT
CASSPQGGNSPLHF
>TRBJ1-2|TRBV5-5|NA|NA
TGTGCCAGCAGCCCAACCTCGACATCCCGCTATGGCTACACCTTC
CASSPTSTSRYGYTF
>TRBJ2-5|TRBV28|NA|TRBD2
TGTGCCAGCAGTTTCTCCGGGACTAGCGGGGGGGCCGGTGGGTGGGCATATGGGCAAGAGACCCAGTACTTC
CASSFSGTSGGAGGWAYGQETQYF
>TRBJ2-7|TRBV2|NA|NA
TGTGCCAGCAGTGAAGTGGGTAGTGTCTACGAGCAGTACTTC
CASSEVGSVYEQYF
>TRBJ2-3|TRBV9|NA|TRBD2
TGTGCCAGCAGCGTAGTCACGGGGGGGTTAGCTGGTACGCAGTATTTT
CASSVVTGGLAGTQYF
>TRBJ1-2|TRBV27|NA|TRBD1
TGTGCCAGCAGTCCCGGACAGGGTGGCTACACCTTC
CASSPGQGGYTF
>TRBJ1-3|TRBV2|NA|NA
TGTGCCAGCAGTGAGGGCTTCTCTGGAAACACCATATATTTT
CASSEGFSGNTIYF
>TRBJ1-1|TRBV11-2|NA|NA
TGTGCCAGCAGCTCCGACAGAATGAACACTGAAGCTTTCTTT
CASSSDRMNTEAFF
>TRBJ1-2|TRBV7-2|few|NA
TGTGCCAGCAGCTCCGAGTATCGTTCCGGCTACACCTTC
CASSSEYRSGYTF
>TRBJ1-6|TRBV9|NA|TRBD1
TGTGCCAGCAGCGTAGTCGGGACAGGGAATTCACCCCTCCACTTT
CASSVVGTGNSPLHF